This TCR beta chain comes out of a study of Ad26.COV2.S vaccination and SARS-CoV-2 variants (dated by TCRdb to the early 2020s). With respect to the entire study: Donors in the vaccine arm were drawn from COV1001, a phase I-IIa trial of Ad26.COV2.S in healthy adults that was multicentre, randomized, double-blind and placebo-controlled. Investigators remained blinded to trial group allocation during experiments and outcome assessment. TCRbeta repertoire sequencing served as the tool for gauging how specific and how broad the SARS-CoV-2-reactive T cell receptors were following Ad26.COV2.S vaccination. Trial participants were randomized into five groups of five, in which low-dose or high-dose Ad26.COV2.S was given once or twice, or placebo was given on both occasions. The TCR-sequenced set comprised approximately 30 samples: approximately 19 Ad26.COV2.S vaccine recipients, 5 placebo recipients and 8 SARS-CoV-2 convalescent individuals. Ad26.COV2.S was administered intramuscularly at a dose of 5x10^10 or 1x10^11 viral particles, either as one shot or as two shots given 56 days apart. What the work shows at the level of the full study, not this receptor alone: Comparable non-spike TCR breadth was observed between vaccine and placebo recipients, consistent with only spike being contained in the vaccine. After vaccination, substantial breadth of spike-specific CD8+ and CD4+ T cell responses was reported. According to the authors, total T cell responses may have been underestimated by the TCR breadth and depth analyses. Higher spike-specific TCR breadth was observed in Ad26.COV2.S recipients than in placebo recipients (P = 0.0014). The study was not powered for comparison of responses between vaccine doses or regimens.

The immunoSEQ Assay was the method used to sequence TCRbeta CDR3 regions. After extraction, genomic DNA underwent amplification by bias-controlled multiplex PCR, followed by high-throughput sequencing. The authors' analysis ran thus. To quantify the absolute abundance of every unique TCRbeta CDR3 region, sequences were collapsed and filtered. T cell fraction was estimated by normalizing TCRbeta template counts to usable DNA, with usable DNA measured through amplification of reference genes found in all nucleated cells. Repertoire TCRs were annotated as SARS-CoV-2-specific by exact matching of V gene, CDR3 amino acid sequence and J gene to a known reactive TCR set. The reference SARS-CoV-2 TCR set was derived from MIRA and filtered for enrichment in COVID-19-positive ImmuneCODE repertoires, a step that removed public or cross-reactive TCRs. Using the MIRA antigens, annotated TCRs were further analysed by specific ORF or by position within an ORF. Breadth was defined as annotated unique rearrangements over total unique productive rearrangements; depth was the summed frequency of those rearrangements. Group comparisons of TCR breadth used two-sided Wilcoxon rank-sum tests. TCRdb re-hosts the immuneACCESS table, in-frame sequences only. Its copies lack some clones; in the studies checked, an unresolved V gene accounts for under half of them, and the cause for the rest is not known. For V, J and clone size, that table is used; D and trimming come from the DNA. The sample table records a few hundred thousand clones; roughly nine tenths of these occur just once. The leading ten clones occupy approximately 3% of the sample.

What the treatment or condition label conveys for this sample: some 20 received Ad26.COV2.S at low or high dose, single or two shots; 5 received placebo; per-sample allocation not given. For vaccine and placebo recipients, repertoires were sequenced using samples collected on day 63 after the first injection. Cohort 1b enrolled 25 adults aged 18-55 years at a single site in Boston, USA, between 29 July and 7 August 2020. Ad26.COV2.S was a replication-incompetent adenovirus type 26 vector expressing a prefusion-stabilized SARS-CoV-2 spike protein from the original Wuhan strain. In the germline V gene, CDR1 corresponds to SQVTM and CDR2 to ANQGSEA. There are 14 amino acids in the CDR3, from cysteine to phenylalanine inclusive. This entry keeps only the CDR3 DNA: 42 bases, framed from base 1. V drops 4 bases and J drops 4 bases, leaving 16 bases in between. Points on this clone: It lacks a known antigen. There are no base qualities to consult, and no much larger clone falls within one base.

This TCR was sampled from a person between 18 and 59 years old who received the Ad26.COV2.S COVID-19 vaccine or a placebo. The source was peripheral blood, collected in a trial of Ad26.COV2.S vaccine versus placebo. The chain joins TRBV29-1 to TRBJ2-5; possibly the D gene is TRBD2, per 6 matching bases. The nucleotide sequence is TGCAGCGTTGGAGCAGGGACTGGCGCAGAGACCCAGTACTTC. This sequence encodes CSVGAGTGAETQYF.